Presented here are 30 T cell receptor beta chains from one specimen sequenced in a study of T cell repertoires in cytomegalovirus infection. One entry per CDR3 protein results from TCRdb running MiXCR on the reads. The table lists roughly 760,000 distinct CDR3 sequences, roughly a third of them singletons, with around 3% in the top ten. The sequencing input was PBMCs. These receptors all stem from a human donor in good health (CMV status not recorded). Some clones in this sample may be carry-over from other donors' samples.

The V gene is TRBV23-1, the J gene TRBJ2-5; 9 positions agree with TRBD1. TRBV23-1 is recorded as an ORF, its role being uncertain. Germline trimming cut 3 bases from V and 0 bases from J; bases unmatched to any gene: 23. The CDR3 has 22 amino acids. The CDR3 DNA reads as TGCGCCAGCAGTCATCCAGACGAACAGGGGGCTGTATCGGCGTGTGACCAAGAGACCCAGTACTTC. Amino acids: CASSHPDEQGAVSACDQETQYF.

This rearrangement joins TRBV20-1 to TRBJ2-7; tentatively, D is TRBD1 (5 bases). The germline V and J ends were trimmed by 8 bases and 4 bases, with 18 bases remaining between them. This CDR3 has 13 residues. The germline gives CDR1 DFQATT, CDR2 SNEGSKA (reference sequence). This chain's CDR3 is CSPKGSREYEQYF. In nucleotides, the CDR3 is TGCAGTCCCAAAGGTAGCAGGGAATACGAGCAGTACTTC.

The chain recombines TRBV28 with TRBJ1-6, with TRBD1 matching 7 bases. CDR1 and CDR2 (germline): MDHEN, SYDVKM. V trimming: 5 bases; J trimming: 5 bases; junction bases outside the gene matches: 6. CDR3 length: 15 residues. CDR3 DNA sequence: TGTGCCAGCAGTCTCCCGACAGGGCATAATTCACCCCTCCACTTT. The encoded protein is CASSLPTGHNSPLHF.

The chain has TRBV23-1 and TRBJ1-5, with D possibly being TRBD1 (6 bases). TRBV23-1 is classed as an ORF, of uncertain function. V dropped 6 bases and J dropped 4 bases, with 13 bases sitting between them. CDR3 length equals 14 residues. The CDR3 region has the DNA TGCGCCAGCAGGGGCGGAGGGGGGAATCAGCCCCAGCATTTT. Amino acid sequence: CASRGGGGNQPQHF.

The chain joins TRBV7-8 to TRBJ2-7; weak D call: TRBD1 (6 bases). This CDR3 has 14 residues. The V gene lost 4 bases and the J gene lost 2 bases, with 12 bases spanning the gap. Germline CDR1 and CDR2: SGHVS and FQNEAQ. CDR3 DNA: TGTGCCAGCAGCTATCGAGGACAGACCTACGAGCAGTACTTC. Translated: CASSYRGQTYEQYF.

As concerns this clonotype: A much larger clone differs by one base, so this may be a read error. This chain joins TRBV7-6 and TRBJ2-1; tentative D call: TRBD2 (6 bases). The CDR3 is made up of 18 amino acids. The germline gives CDR1 SGHVS, CDR2 FNYEAQ. The chain's CDR3 is CASSLAWLARPSYNAQFF. The CDR3 nucleotides read TGTGCCAGCAGCTTAGCGTGGCTAGCGCGGCCCTCCTACAATGCGCAGTTCTTC.

For this clonotype: One junction end does not reproduce the germline sequence, and a read error may be involved. CDR3 coding DNA: TGTGCCAGCAGGAGTCAGGGACAGGGAACTTACGAGACGTGCTTC. This encodes CASRSQGQGTYETCF. The chain carries TRBV6-1 and TRBJ2-7, with TRBD1 identical over 9 bases. From germline, CDR1 is MNHNS and CDR2 SASEGT. The CDR3 is 15 residues long.

This clonotype was recorded at least ten times. The chain couples TRBV9 to TRBJ2-5, with 9 bases matching TRBD1. V lost 4 bases to trimming and J lost 5 bases; unmatched junction nucleotides: 6. Germline CDR1 SGDLS, CDR2 YYNGEE. The CDR3 is 14 residues long. The CDR3 sequence: CASSPRTGEETQYF. CDR3 DNA: TGTGCCAGCAGCCCCCGGACAGGGGAGGAGACCCAGTACTTC.

Many counts were recorded for this clonotype. V is TRBV7-6 and J is TRBJ1-2; TRBD1 aligns across 7 bases. The trim removed 5 bases at V and 8 bases at J, leaving 5 bases unmatched. This CDR3 contains 12 residues. In germline, CDR1 is SGHVS, CDR2 FNYEAQ. CDR3 sequence (DNA): TGTGCCAGCAGCCCACAGGGGTTCGGCTACACCTTC. Translation: CASSPQGFGYTF. Looking up the rest from reference TRBV7-6 and TRBJ1-2 gives the full variable domain: GAGVSQSPRYKVTKRGQDVALRCDPISGHVSLYWYRQALGQGPEFLTYFNYEAQQDKSGLPNDRFSAERPEGSISTLTIQRTEQRDSAMYRCASSPQGFGYTFGSGTRLTVV.

This chain links TRBV9 with TRBJ2-1; D gene ambiguous. From germline, CDR1 is SGDLS and CDR2 YYNGEE. Trimming removed 4 bases at V and 1 base at J, with 18 bases between. The CDR3 runs to 17 residues. The CDR3 bases are TGTGCCAGCAGCTTACGAAGACGGGTGGGGTCCTACAATGAGCAGTTCTTC. Translation: CASSLRRRVGSYNEQFF. The variable domain in full, with the rest retrieved from reference TRBV9 and TRBJ2-1, is DSGVTQTPKHLITATGQRVTLRCSPRSGDLSVYWYQQSLDQGLQFLIQYYNGEERAKGNILERFSAQQFPDLHSELNLSSLELGDSALYFCASSLRRRVGSYNEQFFGPGTRLTVL.

This clonotype was counted many times. This rearrangement joins TRBV7-8 to TRBJ2-3, with 7 bases aligning to TRBD1. J gave up 2 bases and V 5 bases, and 7 bases lay outside the gene matches. The CDR3 length is 15 residues. Germline V CDR1 and CDR2: SGHVS, FQNEAQ. The CDR3 nucleotides read TGTGCCAGCAGCGTCGGGACAGAGGCCACAGATACGCAGTATTTT. It is translated as CASSVGTEATDTQYF.

This clonotype has only a few counts. V gene TRBV20-1 combines with J gene TRBJ2-3, with 10 nucleotides matching TRBD2. J was trimmed by 12 bases and V by 3 bases; bases with no gene match: 9. Germline V gene data show CDR1 as DFQATT and CDR2 as SNEGSKA (reference sequence). This CDR3 comprises 13 residues. CDR3: CSASLGLAGVQYF. The CDR3 DNA sequence: TGCAGTGCTAGCCTGGGTCTAGCGGGGGTTCAGTATTTT.

The table lists this clonotype with a few counts. The rearrangement uses TRBV6-4 and TRBJ1-5, with a possible D match to TRBD1 (6 bases). Trimming cost V 2 bases and J 0 bases, with 8 bases left between them. Looked up from germline, CDR1 is MRHNA and CDR2 is SNTAGT. CDR3 size: 15 residues. CDR3 sequence reads: CASSDRGASNQPQHF. The CDR3 bases are TGTGCCAGCAGTGACCGGGGGGCTAGCAATCAGCCCCAGCATTTT.

This chain connects TRBV2 to TRBJ2-2; D is possibly TRBD1 (6 bases). Trimming took off 9 bases at V and 6 bases at J, with 14 bases between the two ends. CDR1 is SNHLY, CDR2 FYNNEI, per germline. The CDR3 length is 13 residues. The CDR3 spells CARGKTGPGELFF. The CDR3 region has the DNA TGTGCCAGGGGGAAAACAGGGCCCGGGGAGCTGTTTTTT. Together with reference TRBV2 and TRBJ2-2, the CDR3 gives the full variable domain: EPEVTQTPSHQVTQMGQEVILRCVPISNHLYFYWYRQILGQKVEFLVSFYNNEISEKSEIFDDQFSVERPDGSNFTLKIRSTKLEDSAMYFCARGKTGPGELFFGEGSRLTVL.

In this sample, this clonotype turned up many times. The chain links TRBV7-8 to TRBJ2-1, with TRBD2 identical over 12 bases. CDR3 length: 19 residues. In germline, CDR1 is SGHVS, CDR2 FQNEAQ. The V segment lost 8 bases and the J segment 7 bases; nucleotides outside the gene matches: 21. The CDR3 DNA follows: TGTGCCAGCCGAAATTCGGAGAGGTCTAGCGGGAGGGCCTCGAATGAGCAGTTCTTC. Protein sequence: CASRNSERSSGRASNEQFF. Full variable domain (remainder filled in from reference TRBV7-8 and TRBJ2-1): GAGVSQSPRYKVAKRGQDVALRCDPISGHVSLFWYQQALGQGPEFLTYFQNEAQLDKSGLPSDRFFAERPEGSVSTLKIQRTQQEDSAVYLCASRNSERSSGRASNEQFFGPGTRLTVL.

CDR3 DNA sequence: TGCAGTGAAGCGGGGGGGCGAGCAGATACGCAGTATTTT. Encoded protein: CSEAGGRADTQYF. The gene calls are TRBV20-1 and TRBJ2-3; the match to TRBD2 covers 10 bases. The J segment lost 4 bases and the V segment lost 7 bases, leaving 5 bases of the junction unmatched. The CDR3 has 13 residues. The germline gives CDR1 DFQATT, CDR2 SNEGSKA (reference sequence).

In this sample, this clonotype turned up a few times. V and J are TRBV7-8 and TRBJ2-2; TRBD1 aligns across 7 bases. Germline-derived CDR1 and CDR2 are SGHVS and FQNEAQ. The CDR3 consists of 15 residues. V dropped 2 bases and J dropped 7; count of bases not matched to a gene: 7. CDR3 nucleotide sequence: TGTGCCAGCAGCTTATACAGGGGAGAAGGCGGGGAGCTGTTTTTT. This translates into CASSLYRGEGGELFF.

This clonotype has more than one count but fewer than ten. This chain uses TRBV7-6 with TRBJ2-3; perhaps TRBD2 as D (5 bases). The V end was cut by 5 bases, the J end by 5 bases, with 17 bases between. Germline V gene sequence: CDR1 SGHVS, CDR2 FNYEAQ. The CDR3 is made up of 15 amino acids. CDR3 sequence (DNA): TGTGCCAGCAGCCAGTTGGCGGGTGTGAAAGATACGCAGTATTTT. Protein product: CASSQLAGVKDTQYF.

The CDR3 DNA reads as TGTGCCAGCAGAACTGGGGGGGGAGGCAATCAGCCCCAGCATTTT. Protein product: CASRTGGGGNQPQHF. V gene TRBV6-1 combines with J gene TRBJ1-5; D is perhaps TRBD1 (5 bases). Germline CDR1 reads MNHNS; CDR2 reads SASEGT. The CDR3 is 15 amino acids. The ends were cut back, 6 bases at V and 2 bases at J, with 14 bases in the middle.

This clonotype was detected a few times. The chain uses TRBV6-1 and TRBJ1-6; D ambiguous. The length of the CDR3 is 13 residues. The V gene lost 6 bases and the J gene lost 10 bases, with 13 bases spanning the gap. Germline V gives CDR1 MNHNS, CDR2 SASEGT. The CDR3 nucleotides read TGTGCCAGCAGACAAAGTGGAAGCTCACCCCTCCACTTT. Amino acid sequence: CASRQSGSSPLHF.

In its sample, this clonotype was seen many times. V and J are TRBV6-2 or TRBV6-3 and TRBJ2-1; D gene unclear. Germline values: CDR1 MNHEY, CDR2 SVGEGT. This CDR3 spans 15 amino acids. Trimming pared 2 bases from V and 7 bases from J, leaving 15 bases between. The CDR3 protein is CASSYGLGGRNEQFF. In DNA form, the CDR3 reads TGTGCCAGCAGTTACGGGCTAGGTGGTCGGAATGAGCAGTTCTTC.

The gene calls are TRBV6-1 and TRBJ2-3, with D perhaps TRBD1 (6 bases). CDR1 and CDR2 (germline): MNHNS, SASEGT. Trimming shortened V by 6 bases and J by 5 bases, and 15 bases separated the two germline ends. The CDR3 runs 14 residues. The CDR3 DNA sequence: TGTGCCAGCAGCCCAGGGGTAACTGGAGATACGCAGTATTTT. This encodes CASSPGVTGDTQYF.

There are a few counts of this clonotype. The genes are TRBV6-5 and TRBJ1-1, with 7 bases identical to TRBD1. Looked up from germline, CDR1 is MNHEY and CDR2 is SVGAGI. CDR3 size: 14 residues. After removal of 7 bases from V and 0 bases from J, the junction contained 5 bases not matched to a gene. The CDR3 coding sequence is TGTGCCAGCAAGCGGACAGGAGTGAACACTGAAGCTTTCTTT. This gives the protein CASKRTGVNTEAFF.

This clonotype was seen more than once but under ten times. The chain links TRBV27 to TRBJ2-7, with 8 bases lining up with TRBD2. The CDR3 length is 16 residues. J lost 3 bases, V lost 3 bases, and 10 bases had no gene match. Germline lookup yields CDR1 MNHEY and CDR2 SMNVEV (reference sequence). For the CDR3, the DNA is TGTGCCAGCAGTTTCTCGGGGGGGGTCAGGTACTACGAGCAGTACTTC. Translation gives CASSFSGGVRYYEQYF.

V and J are TRBV5-6 and TRBJ1-2, with D hard to call. The CDR3 extends over 15 amino acids. Germline V gives CDR1 SGHDT, CDR2 YYEEEE. With 5 bases removed from V and 4 bases from J, the gap between germline ends came to 18 bases. CDR3 protein: CASSRPPARVYGYTF. Written as DNA, the CDR3 is TGTGCCAGCAGTCGTCCCCCCGCGAGGGTCTATGGCTACACCTTC.

This clonotype appeared many times. The rearrangement uses TRBV10-3 and TRBJ1-3, with D maybe TRBD1 (6 bases). The germline V gene encodes CDR1 ENHRY and CDR2 SYGVKD. V was pared by 6 bases and J by 0 bases, with 18 bases between. There are 17 residues in the CDR3. The CDR3 here is CAISGPDRGGSGNTIYF. In nucleotides, the CDR3 is TGTGCCATCAGCGGACCCGACAGAGGGGGCTCTGGAAACACCATATATTTT.

This clonotype appeared many times. The J gene is TRBJ1-3, the V gene TRBV7-2; TRBD1 matches at 7 bases. Germline CDR1 SGHTA, CDR2 FQGNSA. CDR3 size: 15 residues. After removal of 0 bases from V and 6 bases from J, the junction contained 5 bases not matched to a gene. The CDR3 coding sequence is TGTGCCAGCAGCTTAGCGGGACAGCGGGTAAACACCATATATTTT. Translated: CASSLAGQRVNTIYF.

A few counts support this clonotype. The chain uses TRBV28 and TRBJ2-7; D is possibly TRBD1 or TRBD2 (6 bases each). The CDR3 contains 17 residues. With 3 bases removed from V and 5 bases from J, the gap between germline ends came to 23 bases. CDR1 and CDR2 (germline): MDHEN, SYDVKM. CDR3 in amino acids: CASSFTPRLGGLNEQYF. In DNA, the CDR3 is TGTGCCAGCAGTTTCACTCCACGACTGGGGGGCCTAAACGAGCAGTACTTC.

This clonotype was detected ten times or more. The CDR3 protein is CASSFGLEFEQFF. The CDR3 DNA reads TGTGCCAGCAGCTTTGGACTAGAGTTCGAGCAGTTCTTC. J is TRBJ2-1 and V is TRBV7-6; 7 bases fit TRBD2. V gave up 3 bases and J gave up 10 bases; unmatched junction bases: 6. Looked up from germline, CDR1 is SGHVS and CDR2 is FNYEAQ. This CDR3 contains 13 residues.

CDR3 protein: CASSVLVGGGETQYF. The DNA of the CDR3 is TGTGCCAGCAGCGTACTGGTGGGAGGCGGAGAGACCCAGTACTTC. The chain uses TRBV13 and TRBJ2-5; possibly TRBD2 for D (6 bases). V dropped 5 bases and J dropped 4 bases, with 17 bases sitting between them. Germline V gene data show CDR1 as PRHDT and CDR2 as FYEKMQ (reference sequence). The CDR3 consists of 15 residues. Variable domain in full (rest from reference TRBV13 and TRBJ2-5): AAGVIQSPRHLIKEKRETATLKCYPIPRHDTVYWYQQGPGQDPQFLISFYEKMQSDKGSIPDRFSAQQFSDYHSELNMSSLELGDSALYFCASSVLVGGGETQYFGPGTRLLVL.